The 23 T cell receptor beta chains given below trace back to one sample, sequenced in a study of cytomegalovirus exposure and HLA in healthy donors. It was with 60 Vbeta and 13 Jbeta primers that the PCR ran. The repertoire was sequenced with immunoSEQ multiplex PCR; TCRdb's copy has only in-frame clones and lacks some. The repertoire has some 20,000 clones, around 75% of them found once; the top ten carry about 4%. What was sequenced was PBMCs. These TCRs come from a man aged 18 to 30 in good health and CMV-seronegative.

The rearrangement uses TRBV6-1 and TRBJ2-5; TRBD1 matches 11 bases. Germline V gene data show CDR1 as MNHNS and CDR2 as SASEGT. V lost 6 bases to trimming and J lost 7 bases; unmatched junction nucleotides: 7. The CDR3 runs 14 residues. The CDR3, as DNA: TGTGCCAGCAGAGGACAGGGGGCTGGGGGGACCCAGTACTTC. Its protein product is CASRGQGAGGTQYF.

The rearrangement uses TRBV6-5 and TRBJ1-1, with D maybe TRBD1 (6 bases). CDR3 length equals 12 residues. CDR1 MNHEY and CDR2 SVGAGI come from the germline V gene. Between the trimmed V and J ends, which lost 5 bases and 10 bases, there was a span of 14 bases. The CDR3 region is CASSQPGGGAFF. Here the CDR3 DNA reads TGTGCCAGCAGTCAACCGGGGGGCGGAGCTTTCTTT.

This chain joins TRBV14 and TRBJ2-1; 11 bases align to TRBD1. The germline gives CDR1 SGHDN, CDR2 FVKESK. The CDR3 has 16 residues. Germline trimming cut 3 bases from V and 7 bases from J; bases unmatched to any gene: 8. The CDR3 is CASSQGGTGGRNEQFF. As DNA, the CDR3 is TGTGCCAGCAGCCAGGGAGGGACAGGGGGAAGGAATGAGCAGTTCTTC.

The V gene is TRBV19, the J gene TRBJ2-2, with 7 positions matching TRBD1. Trimming at V came to 5 bases and at J to 0 bases, leaving 21 bases not matched to a gene. The CDR3 covers 21 residues. CDR1 is LNHDA, CDR2 SQIVND, per germline (reference sequence). DNA for the CDR3: TGTGCCAGTAGTCTCCCCCTTGACAGGGCCGCTTTTGGGACGAACACCGGGGAGCTGTTTTTT. It yields the protein CASSLPLDRAAFGTNTGELFF. The variable domain in full, completed from reference TRBV19 and TRBJ2-2, reads DGGITQSPKYLFRKEGQNVTLSCEQNLNHDAMYWYRQDPGQGLRLIYYSQIVNDFQKGDIAEGYSVSREKKESFPLTVTSAQKNPTAFYLCASSLPLDRAAFGTNTGELFFGEGSRLTVL.

The chain employs TRBV6-5 and TRBJ1-6, with TRBD1 matching 8 bases. Trimming cost V 6 bases and J 6 bases; bases outside gene matches: 4. From germline, CDR1 is MNHEY and CDR2 SVGAGI. The CDR3 is made up of 14 amino acids. CDR3 in amino acids: CASRMTGVNSPLHF. CDR3 in DNA: TGTGCCAGCAGGATGACAGGGGTTAATTCACCCCTCCACTTT.

The chain employs TRBV30 and TRBJ1-2, with no clear D. V lost 1 base, J lost 5 bases, and 8 bases lay in between. The CDR3 runs to 12 residues. Looked up from germline, CDR1 is GTSNPN and CDR2 is SVGIG (reference sequence). Here the CDR3 reads CAWSATDYGYTF. CDR3 in DNA: TGTGCCTGGAGTGCTACAGATTATGGCTACACCTTC.

The V gene is TRBV30, the J gene TRBJ1-5, with D perhaps matching TRBD1 (5 bases). V lost 0 bases to trimming and J lost 1 base, with 13 bases between them. The germline CDR1 and CDR2 sequences are GTSNPN and SVGIG (reference sequence). This CDR3 is built from 16 residues. CDR3 DNA sequence: TGTGCCTGGAGTGTACGAAGGGGCAGCAGCAATCAGCCCCAGCATTTT. It codes for CAWSVRRGSSNQPQHF.

This clone was detected only once. V is TRBV30 and J is TRBJ1-1, with D unclear. This CDR3 has 14 amino acids. Trimming cost V 4 bases and J 0 bases, with 12 bases left between them. The germline CDR1 and CDR2 sequences are GTSNPN and SVGIG (reference sequence). In DNA form, the CDR3 reads TGTGCCTGGATGACCGGGATAGTGAACACTGAAGCTTTCTTT. Amino acids: CAWMTGIVNTEAFF.

V gene TRBV29-1 combines with J gene TRBJ1-2; the match to TRBD1 covers 8 bases. Trimming at V came to 4 bases and at J to 8 bases, leaving 9 bases not matched to a gene. Germline V lookup: CDR1 SQVTM, CDR2 ANQGSEA. The CDR3 has 13 residues. CDR3 protein: CSVVGQGAGGYTF. The CDR3 bases are TGCAGCGTTGTCGGGCAGGGGGCGGGAGGCTACACCTTC. The full variable domain, in which reference TRBV29-1 and TRBJ1-2 provide the parts outside the CDR3, is SAVISQKPSRDICQRGTSLTIQCQVDSQVTMMFWYRQQPGQSLTLIATANQGSEATYESGFVIDKFPISRPNLTFSTLTVSNMSPEDSSIYLCSVVGQGAGGYTFGSGTRLTVV.

This chain links TRBV30 with TRBJ2-5, with 14 bases fitting TRBD2. This CDR3 region has 19 residues. Germline V CDR1 and CDR2: GTSNPN, SVGIG (reference sequence). Unmatched junction bases numbered 18, after V lost 0 bases and J lost 9 bases. This CDR3 is CAWSVSSGTSGGRAAAQYF. Written as DNA, the CDR3 is TGTGCCTGGAGTGTGTCCTCCGGGACTAGCGGGGGAAGAGCTGCGGCCCAGTACTTC.

This chain links TRBV5-6 with TRBJ1-2; perhaps TRBD1 as D (5 bases). CDR3 length equals 16 residues. Per the germline V gene, CDR1 is SGHDT and CDR2 is YYEEEE. V gave up 3 bases and J gave up 0 bases, with 15 bases separating them. CDR3 protein: CASSSPRQTPNYGYTF. In nucleotides, the CDR3 is TGTGCCAGCAGCTCGCCTAGACAGACTCCTAACTATGGCTACACCTTC.

The CDR3 region has the DNA TGTGCCAGTAGAAAGCGAACTCTGAACACTGAAGCTTTCTTT. Translation: CASRKRTLNTEAFF. The chain has TRBV19 and TRBJ1-1; D ambiguous. CDR1 and CDR2 from the germline V gene are LNHDA and SQIVND (reference sequence). The CDR3 has 14 amino acids. Trimming stripped 6 bases from V and 0 bases from J, with 11 bases between. Full variable domain (remainder filled in from reference TRBV19 and TRBJ1-1): DGGITQSPKYLFRKEGQNVTLSCEQNLNHDAMYWYRQDPGQGLRLIYYSQIVNDFQKGDIAEGYSVSREKKESFPLTVTSAQKNPTAFYLCASRKRTLNTEAFFGQGTRLTVV.

The chain links TRBV7-9 to TRBJ1-5; D is unresolved. CDR1 and CDR2 (germline): SEHNR, FQNEAQ (reference sequence). Trimming stripped 1 base from V and 4 bases from J, with 11 bases between. This CDR3 has 15 amino acids. CDR3 loop: CASSLEGSLNQPQHF. The CDR3 bases are TGTGCCAGCAGCTTAGAAGGGAGTTTAAATCAGCCCCAGCATTTT.

The chain uses TRBV25-1 and TRBJ1-1, with D uncertain. Germline lookup yields CDR1 MGHDK and CDR2 SYGVNS. The CDR3 contains 11 residues. Trimming stripped 4 bases from V and 7 bases from J, with 7 bases between. The CDR3 loop reads CASSAYNEAFF. The CDR3, as DNA: TGTGCCAGCAGTGCGTACAATGAAGCTTTCTTT.

This chain connects TRBV30 to TRBJ2-7; TRBD2 might be the D (6 bases). CDR3 size: 15 residues. V gave up 1 base and J gave up 0 bases, with 13 bases separating them. Germline V gene sequence: CDR1 GTSNPN, CDR2 SVGIG (reference sequence). The CDR3 region has the DNA TGTGCCTGGAGTGGGACGGGGGTGAGCTCCTACGAGCAGTACTTC. This sequence encodes CAWSGTGVSSYEQYF.

This chain links TRBV5-5 with TRBJ1-4; no firm D call. Germline V gene lookup returns CDR1 SGHKS and CDR2 YYEKEE (reference sequence). Trimming removed 5 bases at V and 2 bases at J, with 13 bases between. The CDR3 has 15 residues. DNA of the CDR3: TGTGCCAGCAGTAGAGTTTATGCCACTAATGAAAAACTGTTTTTT. Protein sequence: CASSRVYATNEKLFF.

Only one count was recorded for this clone. The chain combines TRBV5-6 with TRBJ1-2, with D tentatively TRBD1 (5 bases). Germline CDR1 reads SGHDT; CDR2 reads YYEEEE. V was shortened by 3 bases and J by 0 bases, with 12 bases between the two germline ends. This CDR3 spans 15 amino acids. DNA of the CDR3: TGTGCCAGCAGCTATACCGGGACTACTAACTATGGCTACACCTTC. Residues: CASSYTGTTNYGYTF.

Here the CDR3 DNA reads TGTGCCAGCAGTGAATATAGAGCAGGGAATTCACCCCTCCACTTT. Translated: CASSEYRAGNSPLHF. The chain joins TRBV25-1 to TRBJ1-6, with D possibly TRBD1 on 5 matching bases. The CDR3 spans 15 residues. Trimming took 0 bases from V and 7 from J, leaving 10 bases between them. Germline loops: CDR1 MGHDK, CDR2 SYGVNS.

This chain connects TRBV6-5 to TRBJ1-2; D is uncertain. CDR1 is MNHEY, CDR2 SVGAGI, per germline. This CDR3 region has 14 residues. Trimming removed 5 bases at V and 6 bases at J, with 16 bases between. CDR3 region: CASSKRSPRHGYTF. The CDR3 DNA sequence: TGTGCCAGCAGTAAGCGGTCGCCTAGGCATGGCTACACCTTC.

The chain joins TRBV29-1 to TRBJ1-3; D is ambiguous. V lost 5 bases to trimming and J lost 7 bases, with 15 bases between them. Germline CDR1 SQVTM, CDR2 ANQGSEA. The CDR3 extends over 13 amino acids. The CDR3 region is CSVRPGLSNTIYF. CDR3 DNA: TGCAGCGTTCGGCCAGGTCTATCCAACACCATATATTTT.

The DNA for the CDR3 is TGTGCCTGGAGTGTACCGGCAGGGAATCAGCCCCAGCATTTT. Protein sequence: CAWSVPAGNQPQHF. The rearrangement links TRBV30 to TRBJ1-5, with a possible D match to TRBD1 (5 bases). The germline gives CDR1 GTSNPN, CDR2 SVGIG (reference sequence). This CDR3 has 14 amino acids. The V and J ends lost 0 bases and 4 bases respectively, with 10 bases between them. Using reference TRBV30 and TRBJ1-5 for the parts outside the CDR3, the full variable domain is SQTIHQWPATLVQPVGSPLSLECTVEGTSNPNLYWYRQAAGRGLQLLFYSVGIGQISSEVPQNLSASRPQDRQFILSSKKLLLSDSGFYLCAWSVPAGNQPQHFGDGTRLSIL.

V gene TRBV5-1 combines with J gene TRBJ2-3; weak D call: TRBD1 (6 bases). The germline CDR1 and CDR2 sequences are SGHRS and YFSETQ. V lost 4 bases, J lost 1 base, and 13 bases lay in between. The CDR3 is made up of 15 amino acids. CDR3 nucleotide sequence: TGCGCCAGCAGCCCAAGGAGGACAGGCACAGATACGCAGTATTTT. Its protein is CASSPRRTGTDTQYF.

V and J are TRBV7-2 and TRBJ1-2, with 8 bases that match TRBD1. Germline CDR1 and CDR2: SGHTA and FQGNSA. This CDR3 spans 13 amino acids. Trimming at V came to 6 bases and at J to 6 bases, leaving 6 bases not matched to a gene. The CDR3 nucleotides are TGTGCCAGCAGGGCTACAGGGGGAAATGGCTACACCTTC. It specifies CASRATGGNGYTF.